One and the same sample provided the 9 T cell receptor beta chains below, sequenced in a study of cytomegalovirus exposure and HLA in healthy donors. PCR employed 60 Vbeta and 13 Jbeta primers. The table came from immunoSEQ multiplex PCR; TCRdb's copy has only in-frame clones and leaves some out. The sample records 98,000 or so clones, about 80% being singletons. Material for sequencing was PBMCs. Receptor source: a woman aged 40 to 55 in good health and CMV-seronegative.

The J gene is TRBJ1-2, the V gene TRBV9; D uncertain. CDR3 length: 13 amino acids. Germline V gene data show CDR1 as SGDLS and CDR2 as YYNGEE. Trimming removed 6 bases at V and 2 bases at J, with 11 bases between. The CDR3 sequence is CASTLAGNYGYTF. The CDR3 coding sequence is TGTGCCAGCACCCTCGCGGGGAACTATGGCTACACCTTC.

This rearrangement joins TRBV7-9 to TRBJ2-1; 16 bases agree with TRBD2. The CDR3 is 18 residues long. Trimming removed 2 bases from V and 7 bases from J; junction bases left unmatched: 8. The germline V gene encodes CDR1 SEHNR and CDR2 FQNEAQ (reference sequence). CDR3 DNA sequence: TGTGCCAGCAGCTTACATGGGACTAGCGGGAGGGCCTGGAATGAGCAGTTCTTC. Translation: CASSLHGTSGRAWNEQFF.

The genes are TRBV29-1 and TRBJ1-2; 11 positions match TRBD1. Per the germline V gene, CDR1 is SQVTM and CDR2 is ANQGSEA. The CDR3 has 17 residues. Trimming at V came to 6 bases and at J to 8 bases, leaving 20 bases not matched to a gene. CDR3 coding DNA: TGCAGCGTCCCGTCGGGGTCGGGACAGGGGGTGGCTGGCGGCTACACCTTC. Translation: CSVPSGSGQGVAGGYTF.

CDR3 sequence (DNA): TGTGCCAGCAGGCGGTCCTACGAGCAGTACTTC. It is translated as CASRRSYEQYF. V is TRBV7-2 and J is TRBJ2-7; D unclear. V lost 6 bases and J 1 base, leaving 4 bases between the germline ends. The CDR3 runs 11 residues. Looked up from germline, CDR1 is SGHTA and CDR2 is FQGNSA. Complete variable domain (other parts from reference TRBV7-2 and TRBJ2-7): GAGVSQSPSNKVTEKGKDVELRCDPISGHTALYWYRQSLGQGLEFLIYFQGNSAPDKSGLPSDRFSAERTGGSVSTLTIQRTQQEDSAVYLCASRRSYEQYFGPGTRLTVT.

This chain joins TRBV6-4 and TRBJ2-1; 7 bases map to TRBD2. Trimming cost V 3 bases and J 3 bases; bases outside gene matches: 5. Germline V gene data show CDR1 as MRHNA and CDR2 as SNTAGT. The CDR3 has 15 residues. The CDR3: CASSEVGGSYNEQFF. CDR3 bases: TGTGCCAGCAGTGAGGTCGGCGGGAGCTACAATGAGCAGTTCTTC.

This chain joins TRBV19 and TRBJ2-2, with TRBD2 matching 7 bases. From germline, CDR1 is LNHDA and CDR2 SQIVND (reference sequence). V dropped 6 bases and J dropped 9; count of bases not matched to a gene: 13. The CDR3 extends over 15 amino acids. In DNA, the CDR3 is TGTGCCAGTAGCCGGCGGGAGTATGATGGCAGGGAGCTGTTTTTT. Protein product: CASSRREYDGRELFF. Supplemented by reference TRBV19 and TRBJ2-2, the full variable domain reads DGGITQSPKYLFRKEGQNVTLSCEQNLNHDAMYWYRQDPGQGLRLIYYSQIVNDFQKGDIAEGYSVSREKKESFPLTVTSAQKNPTAFYLCASSRREYDGRELFFGEGSRLTVL.

This clone was observed a handful of times. V and J are TRBV10-3 and TRBJ1-1; 7 bases match TRBD1. Trimming took 1 base from V and 0 from J; bases not matched to a gene: 2. The CDR3 loop spans 15 amino acids. Per germline, CDR1 ENHRY and CDR2 SYGVKD. The CDR3 spells CAISEWGQLNTEAFF. The CDR3 DNA is TGTGCCATCAGTGAGTGGGGACAGTTGAACACTGAAGCTTTCTTT.

J is TRBJ2-5 and V is TRBV6-5, with 9 nucleotides matching TRBD2. This CDR3 contains 13 residues. CDR1 is MNHEY, CDR2 SVGAGI, per germline. The V and J ends lost 9 bases and 4 bases, in that order; junction bases with no gene match: 6. The CDR3: CARRGGGRETQYF. The CDR3 DNA reads TGTGCCAGGCGGGGGGGAGGGAGAGAGACCCAGTACTTC.

In DNA form, the CDR3 reads TGTGCCAGCAGTTCGGGACTCAACGCCTACGAGCAGTACTTC. The encoded protein is CASSSGLNAYEQYF. V gene TRBV6-5 combines with J gene TRBJ2-7, with a tentative D call TRBD2 (6 bases). The V gene's germline CDR1 is MNHEY and CDR2 SVGAGI. Trimming took 4 bases from V and 2 from J, leaving 12 bases between them. The CDR3 is made up of 14 amino acids.